Described below is a single TCR beta chain sequence and its context. This record belongs to a study of blood T cell repertoires in COVID-19. For the study at large: COVID-19 samples collected from the United States, Italy and Spain covered acute and convalescent phases. PBMCs, B-cell-depleted T cells, or T cells provided the cDNA or gDNA that made up the material.

In the original processing: Researchers report that nucleated cell counts were estimated from reference gene primer amplification. Assay used: immunoSEQ multiplex PCR; TCRdb lists only in-frame clones, some missing. V, J and clone size are those of that table, while D and trimming were read from the DNA. Of some 250,000 clones in the sample, about four fifths were seen once. Germline CDR1 reads SGHTA; CDR2 reads FQGTGA. This CDR3 spans 12 amino acids. V lost 6 bases, J lost 6 bases, and 11 bases lay in between. This TCR was sampled from a woman aged 80 or over with acute or convalescent COVID-19. Material for sequencing was peripheral blood. The chain joins TRBV7-3 to TRBJ1-1, with D possibly matching TRBD1 (5 bases). DNA for the CDR3: TGTGCCAGCAGTCCTGGGGGGGCTGAAGCTTTCTTT. Protein: CASSPGGAEAFF.